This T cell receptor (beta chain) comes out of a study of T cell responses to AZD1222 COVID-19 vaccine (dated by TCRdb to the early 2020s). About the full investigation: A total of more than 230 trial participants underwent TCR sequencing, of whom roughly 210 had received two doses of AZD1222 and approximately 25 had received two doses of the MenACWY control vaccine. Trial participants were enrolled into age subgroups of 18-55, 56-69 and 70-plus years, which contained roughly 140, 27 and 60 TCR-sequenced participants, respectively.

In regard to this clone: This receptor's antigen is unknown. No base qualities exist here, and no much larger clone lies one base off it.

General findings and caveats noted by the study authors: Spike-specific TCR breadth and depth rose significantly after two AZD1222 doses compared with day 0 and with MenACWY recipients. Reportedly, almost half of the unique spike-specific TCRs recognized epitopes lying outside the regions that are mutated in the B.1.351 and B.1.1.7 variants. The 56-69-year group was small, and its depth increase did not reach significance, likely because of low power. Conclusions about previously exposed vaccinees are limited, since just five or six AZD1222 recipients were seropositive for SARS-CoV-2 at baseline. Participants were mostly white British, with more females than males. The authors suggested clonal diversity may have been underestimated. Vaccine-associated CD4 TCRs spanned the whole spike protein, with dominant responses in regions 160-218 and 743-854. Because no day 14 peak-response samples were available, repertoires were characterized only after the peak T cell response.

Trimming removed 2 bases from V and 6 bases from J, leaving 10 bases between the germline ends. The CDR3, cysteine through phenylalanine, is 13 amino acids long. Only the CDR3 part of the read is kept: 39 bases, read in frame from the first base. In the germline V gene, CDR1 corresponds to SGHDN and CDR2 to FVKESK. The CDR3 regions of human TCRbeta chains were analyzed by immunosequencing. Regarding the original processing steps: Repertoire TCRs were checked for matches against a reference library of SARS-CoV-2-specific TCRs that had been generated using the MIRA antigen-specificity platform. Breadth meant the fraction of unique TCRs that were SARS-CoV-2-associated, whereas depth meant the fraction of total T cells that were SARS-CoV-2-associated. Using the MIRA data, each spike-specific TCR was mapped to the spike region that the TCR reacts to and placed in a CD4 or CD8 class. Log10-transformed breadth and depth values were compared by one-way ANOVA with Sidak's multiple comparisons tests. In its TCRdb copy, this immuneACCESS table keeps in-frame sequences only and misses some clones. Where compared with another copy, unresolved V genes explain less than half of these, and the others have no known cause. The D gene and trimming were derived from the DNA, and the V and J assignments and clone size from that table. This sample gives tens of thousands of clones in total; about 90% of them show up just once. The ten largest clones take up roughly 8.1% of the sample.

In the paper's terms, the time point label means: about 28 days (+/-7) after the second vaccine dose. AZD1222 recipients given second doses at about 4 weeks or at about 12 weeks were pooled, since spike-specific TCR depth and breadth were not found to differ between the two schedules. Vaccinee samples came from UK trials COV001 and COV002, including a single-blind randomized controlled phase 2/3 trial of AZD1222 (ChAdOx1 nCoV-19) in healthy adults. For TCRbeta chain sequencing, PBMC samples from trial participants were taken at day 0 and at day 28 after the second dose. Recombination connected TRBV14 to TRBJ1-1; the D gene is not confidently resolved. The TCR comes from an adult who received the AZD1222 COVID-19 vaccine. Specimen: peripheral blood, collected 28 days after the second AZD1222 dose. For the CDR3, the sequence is CASSQISHAEAFF. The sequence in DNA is TGTGCCAGCAGCCAAATTTCGCACGCTGAAGCTTTCTTT.